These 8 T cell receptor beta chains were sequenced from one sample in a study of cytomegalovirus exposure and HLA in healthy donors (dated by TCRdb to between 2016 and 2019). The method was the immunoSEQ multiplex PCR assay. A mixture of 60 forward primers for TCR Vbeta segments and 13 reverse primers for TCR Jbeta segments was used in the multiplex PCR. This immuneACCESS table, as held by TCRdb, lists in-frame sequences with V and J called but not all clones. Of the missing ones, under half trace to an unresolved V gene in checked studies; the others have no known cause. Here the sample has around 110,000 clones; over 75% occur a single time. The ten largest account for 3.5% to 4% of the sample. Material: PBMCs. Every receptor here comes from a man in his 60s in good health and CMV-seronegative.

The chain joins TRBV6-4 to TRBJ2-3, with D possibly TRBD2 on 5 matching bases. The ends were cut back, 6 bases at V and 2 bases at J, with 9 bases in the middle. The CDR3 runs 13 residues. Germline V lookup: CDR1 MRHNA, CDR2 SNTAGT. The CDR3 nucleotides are TGTGCCAGCAGCGAGCGGACCACAGATACGCAGTATTTT. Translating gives CASSERTTDTQYF.

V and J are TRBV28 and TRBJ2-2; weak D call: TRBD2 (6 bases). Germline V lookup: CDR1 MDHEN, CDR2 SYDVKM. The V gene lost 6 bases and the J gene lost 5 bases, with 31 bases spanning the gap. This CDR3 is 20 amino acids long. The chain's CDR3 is CASSPVRETPRFRRTGELFF. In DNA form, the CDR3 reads TGTGCCAGCAGCCCCGTCCGGGAGACGCCCCGTTTTAGGCGAACCGGGGAGCTGTTTTTT. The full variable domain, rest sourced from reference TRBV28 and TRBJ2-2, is DVKVTQSSRYLVKRTGEKVFLECVQDMDHENMFWYRQDPGLGLRLIYFSYDVKMKEKGDIPEGYSVSREKKERFSLILESASTNQTSMYLCASSPVRETPRFRRTGELFFGEGSRLTVL.

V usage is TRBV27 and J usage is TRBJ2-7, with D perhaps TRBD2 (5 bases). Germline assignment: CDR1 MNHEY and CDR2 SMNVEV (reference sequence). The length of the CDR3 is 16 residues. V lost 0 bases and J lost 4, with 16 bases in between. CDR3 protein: CASSLSMAGVSYEQYF. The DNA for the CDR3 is TGTGCCAGCAGTTTATCGATGGCCGGGGTATCTTACGAGCAGTACTTC.

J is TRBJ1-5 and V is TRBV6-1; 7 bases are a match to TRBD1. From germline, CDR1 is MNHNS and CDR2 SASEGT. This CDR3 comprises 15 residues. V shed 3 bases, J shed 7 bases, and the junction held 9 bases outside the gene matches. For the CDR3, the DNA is TGTGCCAGCAGTGAGACAGGGAATATTAACCAGCCCCAGCATTTT. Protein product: CASSETGNINQPQHF.

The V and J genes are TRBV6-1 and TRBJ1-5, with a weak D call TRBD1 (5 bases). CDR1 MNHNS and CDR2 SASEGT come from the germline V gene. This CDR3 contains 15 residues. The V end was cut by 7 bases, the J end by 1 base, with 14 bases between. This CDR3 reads CASTYSGGSNQPQHF. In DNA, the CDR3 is TGTGCCAGCACTTATTCGGGGGGAAGCAATCAGCCCCAGCATTTT.

The CDR3 region is CASSEVRAGSSYEQYF. CDR3 in DNA: TGTGCCAGCAGTGAGGTTAGAGCGGGGTCCTCCTACGAGCAGTACTTC. The chain carries TRBV25-1 and TRBJ2-7, with 7 nucleotides matching TRBD2. There are 16 residues in the CDR3. Trimming cost V 3 bases and J 0 bases; bases outside gene matches: 8. The germline gives CDR1 MGHDK, CDR2 SYGVNS.

This chain's CDR3 is CASRRAGTSVNEQFF. As DNA, the CDR3 is TGTGCCAGCAGGCGAGCCGGGACTTCCGTCAATGAGCAGTTCTTC. This chain links TRBV6-5 with TRBJ2-1; TRBD2 is a possible D gene (6 bases). Germline values: CDR1 MNHEY, CDR2 SVGAGI. V dropped 6 bases and J dropped 6 bases, with 18 bases sitting between them. The CDR3 loop spans 15 amino acids.

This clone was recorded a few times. The CDR3 reads CASTTSGDDEQFF. CDR3 DNA sequence: TGTGCCAGCACGACATCGGGGGACGATGAGCAGTTCTTC. The chain is built from TRBV11-2 and TRBJ2-1; TRBD2 is a possible D gene (6 bases). Germline loops: CDR1 SGHAT, CDR2 FQNNGV. Trimming pared 7 bases from V and 8 bases from J, leaving 15 bases between. CDR3 size: 13 residues. The full variable domain, in which reference TRBV11-2 and TRBJ2-1 provide the parts outside the CDR3, is EAGVAQSPRYKIIEKRQSVAFWCNPISGHATLYWYQQILGQGPKLLIQFQNNGVVDDSQLPKDRFSAERLKGVDSTLKIQPAKLEDSAVYLCASTTSGDDEQFFGPGTRLTVL.